These T cell receptor beta chains were read from a single sample in a study of blood T cell repertoires in COVID-19. The data were produced by immunoSEQ multiplex PCR, yet TCRdb's version contains in-frame clones alone and is incomplete. The sample holds more than 80,000 clones; around 80% are singletons and the top ten take 6.2%. The sequencing input was peripheral blood. The source of these receptors is a man older than 75 with COVID-19, enrolled during active disease. Both conserved end residues are part of each CDR3. A D gene is named only where the DNA matches it firmly. Where a row states a size, it is once, few, many or the class of an expanded clone; other rows omit it.

j_gene: TRBJ2-1
len: 12
v_gene: TRBV29-1
d_gene: -
abundance: -
CDR3nt: TGCAGCGTTGATAGCTCCTACAATGAGCAGTTCTTC
CDR3aa: CSVDSSYNEQFF

j_gene: TRBJ1-1
len: 16
v_gene: TRBV7-2
d_gene: TRBD1
abundance: -
CDR3nt: TGTGCCAGCAGCTTCGGACCAGGGGGCAGGGTATCTGAAGCTTTCTTT
CDR3aa: CASSFGPGGRVSEAFF

j_gene: TRBJ2-7
len: 14
v_gene: TRBV3-1/TRBV3-2
d_gene: -
abundance: -
CDR3nt: TGTGCCAGCAGCCAAGCGGCAGGGCTAAACGAGCAGTACTTC
CDR3aa: CASSQAAGLNEQYF

j_gene: TRBJ2-5
len: 15
v_gene: TRBV6-5
d_gene: TRBD2
abundance: -
CDR3nt: TGTGCCAGCAGTCTTAGCGGGAGGGCCCAAGAGACCCAGTACTTC
CDR3aa: CASSLSGRAQETQYF

j_gene: TRBJ2-7
len: 15
v_gene: TRBV9
d_gene: -
abundance: -
CDR3nt: TGTGCCAGCAGCGTAGGCCCTTTTGGGGCCGACGAGCAGTACTTC
CDR3aa: CASSVGPFGADEQYF

j_gene: TRBJ1-6
len: 15
v_gene: TRBV19
d_gene: -
abundance: -
CDR3nt: TGTGCCAGTAGGACCCTGAGGGGGACTAATTCACCCCTCCACTTT
CDR3aa: CASRTLRGTNSPLHF

j_gene: TRBJ1-1
len: 13
v_gene: TRBV6-2/TRBV6-3
d_gene: TRBD1
abundance: once
CDR3nt: TGTGCCAGCAGTTTCGGGACAGGCGCTGAAGCTTTCTTT
CDR3aa: CASSFGTGAEAFF

j_gene: TRBJ1-1
len: 14
v_gene: TRBV5-1
d_gene: -
abundance: -
CDR3nt: TGCGCCAGCAGCCCTAGGACAGTGAACACTGAAGCTTTCTTT
CDR3aa: CASSPRTVNTEAFF

j_gene: TRBJ2-7
len: 15
v_gene: TRBV9
d_gene: -
abundance: -
CDR3nt: TGTGCCAGCAGCGTAGGCGTGACAGGCTCCTACGAGCAGTACTTC
CDR3aa: CASSVGVTGSYEQYF

j_gene: TRBJ1-2
len: 15
v_gene: TRBV6-5
d_gene: -
abundance: -
CDR3nt: TGTGCCAGCAGTTACGGGGGGAGTCTCGGGTATGGCTACACCTTC
CDR3aa: CASSYGGSLGYGYTF

j_gene: TRBJ2-7
len: 15
v_gene: TRBV7-9
d_gene: TRBD1
abundance: -
CDR3nt: TGTGCCAGCAGCTGGCGGACAGGGAGCTCCTACGAGCAGTACTTC
CDR3aa: CASSWRTGSSYEQYF

j_gene: TRBJ2-1
len: 15
v_gene: TRBV27
d_gene: -
abundance: -
CDR3nt: TGTGCCAGCAGTTTAGGGCGATCCACCTACAATGAGCAGTTCTTC
CDR3aa: CASSLGRSTYNEQFF

j_gene: TRBJ2-3
len: 17
v_gene: TRBV7-9
d_gene: TRBD2
abundance: -
CDR3nt: TGTGCCAGCAGCAACGGACTAGCGGGAGTCTCCACAGATACGCAGTATTTT
CDR3aa: CASSNGLAGVSTDTQYF

j_gene: TRBJ1-6
len: 16
v_gene: TRBV6-5
d_gene: TRBD1
abundance: -
CDR3nt: TGTGCCAGCAGTTACTCGATTACAGGGGGCGGTTCACCCCTCCACTTT
CDR3aa: CASSYSITGGGSPLHF

j_gene: TRBJ2-3
len: 15
v_gene: TRBV2
d_gene: -
abundance: -
CDR3nt: TGTGCCAGCACCCGCGAACTACTTAGCACAGATACGCAGTATTTT
CDR3aa: CASTRELLSTDTQYF